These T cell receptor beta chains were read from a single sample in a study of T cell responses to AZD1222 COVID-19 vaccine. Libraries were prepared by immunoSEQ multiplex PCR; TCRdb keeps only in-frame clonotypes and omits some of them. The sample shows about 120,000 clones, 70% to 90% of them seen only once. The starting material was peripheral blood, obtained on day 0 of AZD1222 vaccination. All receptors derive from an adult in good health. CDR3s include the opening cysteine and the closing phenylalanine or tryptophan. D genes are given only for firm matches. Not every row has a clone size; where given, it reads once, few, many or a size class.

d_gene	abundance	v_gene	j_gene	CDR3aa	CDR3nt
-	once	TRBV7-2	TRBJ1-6	CASSLSGRGSPLHF	TGTGCCAGCAGCTTATCGGGCAGGGGTTCACCCCTCCACTTT
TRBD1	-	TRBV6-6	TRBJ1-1	CASRSRDRTTEAFF	TGTGCCAGCAGGTCCCGGGACAGGACCACTGAAGCTTTCTTT
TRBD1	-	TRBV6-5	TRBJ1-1	CASIPTGYNTEAFF	TGTGCCAGCATCCCGACAGGGTACAACACTGAAGCTTTCTTT
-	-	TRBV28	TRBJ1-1	CASSSISGAFF	TGTGCCAGCAGTTCGATCTCCGGCGCTTTCTTT
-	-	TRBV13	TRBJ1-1	CASSSSTHTGYTEAFF	TGTGCCAGCAGCTCCTCTACTCACACAGGGTACACTGAAGCTTTCTTT
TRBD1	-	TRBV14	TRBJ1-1	CASSQVRGQGTEAFF	TGTGCCAGCAGCCAAGTGAGGGGGCAGGGAACTGAAGCTTTCTTT
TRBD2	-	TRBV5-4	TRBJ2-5	CASSPRRELGTQYF	TGTGCCAGCAGCCCCAGGCGGGAGCTGGGGACCCAGTACTTC
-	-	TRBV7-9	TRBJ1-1	CASSLGEWGAFF	TGTGCCAGCAGCTTAGGCGAGTGGGGAGCTTTCTTT
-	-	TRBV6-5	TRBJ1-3	CASSWGDTIYF	TGTGCCAGCAGTTGGGGCGACACCATATATTTT
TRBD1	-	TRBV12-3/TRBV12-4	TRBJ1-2	CASNPGQGHGYTF	TGTGCCAGCAACCCGGGACAGGGACATGGCTACACCTTC
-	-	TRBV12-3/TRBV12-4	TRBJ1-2	CASRHTGLGGYTF	TGTGCCAGCAGACACACAGGGTTGGGTGGCTACACCTTC
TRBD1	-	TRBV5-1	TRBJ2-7	CASSLGTGGFEQYF	TGCGCCAGCAGCCTCGGGACAGGGGGCTTCGAGCAGTACTTC
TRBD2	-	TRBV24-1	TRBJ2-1	CATSDAPSGGRGDEQFF	TGTGCCACCAGTGATGCCCCTTCCGGGGGGAGAGGGGATGAGCAGTTCTTC
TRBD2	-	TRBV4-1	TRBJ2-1	CASSAGTSGNNEQFF	TGCGCCAGCAGCGCGGGGACTAGCGGCAACAATGAGCAGTTCTTC
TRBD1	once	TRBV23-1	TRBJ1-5	CASSLRRQGYNQPQHF	TGCGCCAGCAGTCTTAGGAGACAGGGGTACAATCAGCCCCAGCATTTT
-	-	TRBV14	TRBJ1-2	CASSQDMTYGYTF	TGTGCCAGCAGCCAAGATATGACGTATGGCTACACCTTC
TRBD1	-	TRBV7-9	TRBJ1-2	CASSLATGLYGYTF	TGTGCCAGCAGCTTAGCGACAGGGCTCTATGGCTACACCTTC
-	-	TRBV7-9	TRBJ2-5	CASSPSWGRETQYF	TGTGCCAGCAGCCCGTCGTGGGGTCGGGAGACCCAGTACTTC
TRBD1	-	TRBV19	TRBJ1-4	CASTDRGRGNEKLFF	TGTGCCAGTACGGACAGGGGGCGCGGTAATGAAAAACTGTTTTTT
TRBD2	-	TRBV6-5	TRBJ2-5	CASSYQDGRETQYF	TGTGCCAGCAGTTATCAGGACGGGAGGGAGACCCAGTACTTC
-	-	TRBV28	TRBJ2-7	CASSSHTLVEQYF	TGTGCCAGCAGTTCACACACCTTGGTCGAGCAGTACTTC
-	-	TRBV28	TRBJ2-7	CASSLYGAVPYEQYF	TGTGCCAGCAGTTTATATGGTGCCGTCCCTTACGAGCAGTACTTC